This TCR beta chain emerged from a study of identical twins. The table lists this clonotype with a few counts. TCRdb reprocessed the 5' RACE reads with MiXCR, giving one entry per CDR3 protein. The sample holds fewer than 350,000 distinct CDR3 sequences, about 8.3% seen once. The germline V and J ends were trimmed by 5 bases and 0 bases, with 7 bases remaining between them. The CDR3 extends over 14 amino acids. The V gene's germline CDR1 is LNHDA and CDR2 SQIVND (reference sequence). The same data also went into a second study, on yellow fever vaccine responses in identical twins.

The chain carries TRBV19 and TRBJ1-4; D perhaps matches TRBD1 (6 bases). The sequence was collected from a young woman in good health. Input material: memory (CD45RO+) T cells sorted from blood. The CDR3 DNA sequence: TGTGCCAGTAGTCGGACAGCAACTAATGAAAAACTGTTTTTT. It specifies CASSRTATNEKLFF.